Following are 4 T cell receptor beta chains from one sample sequenced in a study of shared clonotypes between healthy human individuals. Repertoires were generated with immunoSEQ multiplex PCR, while TCRdb's copy carries only in-frame clones and drops some. The repertoire has approximately 440,000 clones, over 60% of them found once; the top ten carry about 12%. The specimen sequenced was PBMCs. The receptors stem from a woman aged 40 to 50 in good health. Some clones in this sample may be carry-over from other donors' samples.

This chain joins TRBV5-1 and TRBJ2-1; D not certain. The germline V gene has CDR1 SGHRS and CDR2 YFSETQ. CDR3 size: 12 residues. V dropped 0 bases and J dropped 6 bases, with 4 bases sitting between them. The CDR3 protein is CASSLVRNEQFF. CDR3 sequence (DNA): TGCGCCAGCAGCTTGGTTCGCAATGAGCAGTTCTTC.

The CDR3 sequence: CASSFRPPGQGLREQFF. The CDR3, as DNA: TGCGCCAGCAGCTTCCGACCCCCGGGACAGGGTCTGCGTGAGCAGTTCTTC. This chain joins TRBV5-1 and TRBJ2-1, with 9 bases lining up with TRBD1. CDR3 length: 17 amino acids. Germline V gene data show CDR1 as SGHRS and CDR2 as YFSETQ. Trimming removed 2 bases from V and 9 bases from J; junction bases left unmatched: 15.

Concerning this clone: The sample holds other DNA sequences that translate to the same CDR3. The CDR3 coding sequence is TGTGCCAGCAGTCTAGCGGTCGGACTTAACTATGGCTACACCTTC. Protein: CASSLAVGLNYGYTF. The V and J genes are TRBV28 and TRBJ1-2; the D is unclear. The ends were cut back, 5 bases at V and 1 base at J, with 14 bases in the middle. CDR1 is MDHEN and CDR2 is SYDVKM in the germline V gene. CDR3 length: 15 amino acids.

V gene TRBV29-1 combines with J gene TRBJ2-7; D possibly corresponds to TRBD2 (5 bases). V was shortened by 7 bases and J by 7 bases, with 20 bases between the two germline ends. Per the germline V gene, CDR1 is SQVTM and CDR2 is ANQGSEA. The CDR3 is 13 amino acids. CDR3 sequence reads: CSAGENSSGEQYF. CDR3 DNA sequence: TGCAGCGCCGGGGAGAATTCGTCGGGGGAGCAGTACTTC.